The 30 T cell receptor beta chains listed next were all sequenced from one sample in a study of cytotoxic CD8 clonotypes in ibrutinib-treated CLL. Only in-frame clones appear in the TCRdb table, and some are missing; sequencing was by immunoSEQ multiplex PCR. The table includes about 130,000 clones, about 80% detected once. Sequences were derived from PBMCs, sampled after 12 months of ibrutinib treatment. Source of these receptors: a human donor with chronic lymphocytic leukemia.

This clone has more than one count but fewer than ten. V and J are TRBV7-9 and TRBJ2-7, with unresolved D. V lost 5 bases and J 8 bases, leaving 13 bases between the germline ends. The length of the CDR3 is 12 residues. Germline V CDR1 and CDR2: SEHNR, FQNEAQ (reference sequence). The DNA for the CDR3 is TGTGCCAGCAGCGTCGACTCCGGCAAGCAGTACTTC. Translated: CASSVDSGKQYF. The full variable domain, its missing parts supplied by reference TRBV7-9 and TRBJ2-7, is DTGVSQNPRHKITKRGQNVTFRCDPISEHNRLYWYRQTLGQGPEFLTYFQNEAQLEKSRLLSDRFSAERPKGSFSTLEIQRTEQGDSAMYLCASSVDSGKQYFGPGTRLTVT.

V gene TRBV7-3 combines with J gene TRBJ2-5; D not resolved. This CDR3 is 13 amino acids long. Germline CDR1 reads SGHTA; CDR2 reads FQGTGA. The V end was cut by 4 bases, the J end by 7 bases, with 13 bases between. The CDR3 DNA is TGTGCCAGCAGCTATGGACCCTCGGGGACCCAGTACTTC. It is translated as CASSYGPSGTQYF.

J is TRBJ1-4 and V is TRBV6-5; D is unresolved. Germline V gene data show CDR1 as MNHEY and CDR2 as SVGAGI. The V and J ends lost 10 bases and 8 bases respectively, with 11 bases between them. The CDR3 is 11 residues long. The CDR3 spells CATAVGEKLFF. The CDR3 nucleotides read TGTGCCACCGCGGTTGGAGAAAAACTGTTTTTT.

This clone was detected only a few times. J is TRBJ1-2 and V is TRBV29-1, with 8 bases that match TRBD1. Germline loops: CDR1 SQVTM, CDR2 ANQGSEA. V dropped 7 bases and J dropped 3; count of bases not matched to a gene: 7. This CDR3 has 13 residues. CDR3: CSAGQGGYYGYTF. The CDR3 bases are TGCAGCGCTGGACAGGGTGGTTACTATGGCTACACCTTC.

V is TRBV5-1 and J is TRBJ2-1; 7 bases fit TRBD2. This CDR3 contains 17 residues. CDR1 SGHRS and CDR2 YFSETQ come from the germline V gene. With V trimmed by 0 bases and J by 0 bases, 6 bases remained unmatched. For the CDR3, the DNA is TGCGCCAGCAGCTTGGGAATTTTAGCGGGCTCCTACAATGAGCAGTTCTTC. Protein sequence: CASSLGILAGSYNEQFF.

This chain connects TRBV19 to TRBJ2-2, with 8 positions matching TRBD1. CDR3 length: 16 amino acids. CDR1 is LNHDA, CDR2 SQIVND, per germline (reference sequence). The ends lost 3 bases at V and 1 base at J; junction bases unmatched: 4. The CDR3 region is CASSITGQGNTGELFF. The CDR3 DNA sequence: TGTGCCAGTAGTATCACCGGACAGGGGAACACCGGGGAGCTGTTTTTT.

This chain connects TRBV6-5 to TRBJ2-3; D gene ambiguous. The CDR3 has 14 residues. Germline assignment: CDR1 MNHEY and CDR2 SVGAGI. V lost 6 bases and J 0 bases, leaving 10 bases between the germline ends. CDR3 residues: CASRIGRSTDTQYF. The CDR3 DNA reads as TGTGCCAGCAGGATCGGACGGAGCACAGATACGCAGTATTTT.

The chain is built from TRBV10-1 and TRBJ2-1; 7 bases map to TRBD2. V was pared by 3 bases and J by 5 bases, with 4 bases of the junction left unmatched. Germline V CDR1 and CDR2: WNHNN, SYGVQD (reference sequence). This CDR3 has 14 residues. The CDR3 sequence: CASSEPSGNNEQFF. In DNA form, the CDR3 reads TGCGCCAGCAGTGAACCTAGCGGAAACAATGAGCAGTTCTTC.

The chain joins TRBV7-6 to TRBJ2-1; D gene unclear. V was cut by 1 base and J by 6 bases, with 7 bases left in between. The germline CDR1 and CDR2 sequences are SGHVS and FNYEAQ. This CDR3 is built from 13 residues. This CDR3 reads CASSLGAGNEQFF. CDR3 nucleotides: TGTGCCAGCAGCTTAGGAGCTGGCAATGAGCAGTTCTTC.

This chain links TRBV11-2 with TRBJ1-4, with D uncertain. Germline V gene data show CDR1 as SGHAT and CDR2 as FQNNGV. This CDR3 spans 12 amino acids. V was shortened by 2 bases and J by 3 bases, with 1 base between the two germline ends. CDR3 coding DNA: TGTGCCAGCAGCTTACCTAATGAAAAACTGTTTTTT. Its protein product is CASSLPNEKLFF.

This clone came up once. This chain uses TRBV5-8 with TRBJ2-7; 12 bases are a match to TRBD2. This CDR3 spans 15 amino acids. V was clipped by 4 bases and J by 3 bases; unmatched bases: 5. CDR1 and CDR2 (germline): SGHTS, YDEGEE. In nucleotides, the CDR3 is TGTGCCAGCAGCATACTAGCGGGAGGACTCTACGAGCAGTACTTC. Translating gives CASSILAGGLYEQYF. Using reference TRBV5-8 and TRBJ2-7 for the parts outside the CDR3, the full variable domain is EAGVTQSPTHLIKTRGQQATLRCSPISGHTSVYWYQQALGLGLQFLLWYDEGEERNRGNFPPRFSGRQFPNYSSELNVNALELEDSALYLCASSILAGGLYEQYFGPGTRLTVT.

This sequence joins TRBV5-1 and TRBJ2-7; TRBD2 matches at 12 bases. Germline trimming cut 2 bases from V and 6 bases from J; bases unmatched to any gene: 9. The germline CDR1 and CDR2 sequences are SGHRS and YFSETQ. CDR3 size: 16 residues. CDR3 residues: CASSLILTSGRGEQYF. CDR3 DNA sequence: TGCGCCAGCAGCTTAATTCTGACTAGCGGGAGAGGCGAGCAGTACTTC.

The gene calls are TRBV27 and TRBJ1-2, with 7 bases fitting TRBD1. J lost 4 bases, V lost 10 bases, and 15 bases had no gene match. Germline assignment: CDR1 MNHEY and CDR2 SMNVEV (reference sequence). This CDR3 has 15 residues. CDR3 residues: CATLRWTGDSYGYTF. The DNA of the CDR3 is TGTGCCACCCTTAGGTGGACAGGAGATTCCTATGGCTACACCTTC.

This clone is termed medium-sized (0.01 to 0.1%). The genes are TRBV18 and TRBJ1-3; a possible D gene is TRBD1 (6 bases). The V and J ends lost 3 bases and 4 bases respectively, with 10 bases between them. The CDR3 has 14 residues. Per the germline V gene, CDR1 is KGHSH and CDR2 is LQKENI. Here the CDR3 reads CASSPPQGGNTIYF. In DNA form, the CDR3 reads TGTGCCAGCTCACCTCCCCAGGGGGGAAACACCATATATTTT.

This rearrangement joins TRBV21-1 to TRBJ2-7; the D call of TRBD2 is as the table states it, not checked on the DNA. TRBV21-1 is a documented pseudogene. CDR3 length: 17 amino acids. The CDR3 DNA follows: TGTGCCAGCAGCAAAGCGGCCGGGACTAGCATTCCGGGGGAGCAGTACTTC. Amino acid sequence: CASSKAAGTSIPGEQYF.

This CDR3 is CASSLVPELDTQYF. Written as DNA, the CDR3 is TGTGCCAGCAGCTTGGTACCAGAATTGGATACGCAGTATTTT. J is TRBJ2-3 and V is TRBV5-8; D unclear. This CDR3 contains 14 residues. Germline CDR1 reads SGHTS; CDR2 reads YDEGEE. The V end was cut by 0 bases, the J end by 6 bases, with 11 bases between.

The chain uses TRBV5-6 and TRBJ1-1; D perhaps matches TRBD1 (6 bases). Germline-derived CDR1 and CDR2 are SGHDT and YYEEEE. This CDR3 comprises 15 residues. V was shortened by 2 bases and J by 2 bases, with 13 bases between the two germline ends. CDR3 protein: CASSLGSGGNTEAFF. The CDR3 DNA follows: TGTGCCAGCAGCTTAGGGTCTGGGGGCAACACTGAAGCTTTCTTT.

The chain carries TRBV11-2 and TRBJ1-2; the match to TRBD1 covers 9 bases. In germline, CDR1 is SGHAT, CDR2 FQNNGV. The CDR3 covers 13 residues. V lost 3 bases, J lost 14 bases, and 10 bases stayed unmatched. CDR3: CASSFEQGARFTF. The CDR3 coding sequence is TGTGCCAGCAGCTTTGAACAGGGGGCGCGTTTTACCTTC.

This clone was detected a few times. This chain joins TRBV20-1 and TRBJ1-1; D remains unclear. Germline V gene sequence: CDR1 DFQATT, CDR2 SNEGSKA (reference sequence). The CDR3 is 10 residues long. With 5 bases removed from V and 4 bases from J, the gap between germline ends came to 5 bases. Here the CDR3 reads CSAYVTEAFF. The DNA for the CDR3 is TGCAGTGCTTACGTCACTGAAGCTTTCTTT.

This clone appeared a few times. This chain joins TRBV9 and TRBJ2-2; D gene unclear. Per the germline V gene, CDR1 is SGDLS and CDR2 is YYNGEE. The CDR3 totals 15 residues. Between the trimmed V and J ends, which lost 0 bases and 10 bases, there was a span of 16 bases. CDR3 sequence: CASSVVATTQEELFF. DNA of the CDR3: TGTGCCAGCAGCGTAGTAGCCACTACCCAGGAGGAGCTGTTTTTT.

This clone was detected only a few times. This rearrangement joins TRBV9 to TRBJ1-1, with D unclear. Trimming pared 0 bases from V and 1 base from J, leaving 10 bases between. Germline CDR1 and CDR2: SGDLS and YYNGEE. This CDR3 has 15 amino acids. CDR3 sequence (DNA): TGTGCCAGCAGCGTAGGGAACTCACGGAACACTGAAGCTTTCTTT. Translated: CASSVGNSRNTEAFF.

J is TRBJ2-2 and V is TRBV28; tentatively, D is TRBD2 (6 bases). The ends were cut back, 8 bases at V and 0 bases at J, with 10 bases in the middle. Per germline, CDR1 MDHEN and CDR2 SYDVKM. The CDR3 contains 14 residues. CDR3 amino acids: CASVTGANTGELFF. The DNA for the CDR3 is TGTGCCAGCGTAACGGGGGCGAACACCGGGGAGCTGTTTTTT.

This sequence joins TRBV6-5 and TRBJ2-3; tentatively, D is TRBD1 (7 bases). The germline gives CDR1 MNHEY, CDR2 SVGAGI. Trimming stripped 7 bases from V and 5 bases from J, with 13 bases between. The length of the CDR3 is 13 residues. CDR3 amino acids: CASKIRGVDTQYF. The CDR3, as DNA: TGTGCCAGCAAAATCAGGGGGGTAGATACGCAGTATTTT.

The chain couples TRBV14 to TRBJ2-1, with unresolved D. There are 13 residues in the CDR3. V lost 5 bases and J 1 base, leaving 6 bases between the germline ends. Germline CDR1 and CDR2: SGHDN and FVKESK. CDR3 sequence reads: CASSYGSYNEQFF. The CDR3 coding sequence is TGTGCCAGCAGCTACGGATCCTACAATGAGCAGTTCTTC. Variable domain in full (rest from reference TRBV14 and TRBJ2-1): EAGVTQFPSHSVIEKGQTVTLRCDPISGHDNLYWYRRVMGKEIKFLLHFVKESKQDESGMPNNRFLAERTGGTYSTLKVQPAELEDSGVYFCASSYGSYNEQFFGPGTRLTVL.

The chain uses TRBV5-4 and TRBJ2-7, with D perhaps TRBD2 (7 bases). The CDR3 extends over 16 amino acids. V was clipped by 0 bases and J by 6 bases, with 19 bases between them. The germline CDR1 and CDR2 sequences are SGHNT and YYREEE (reference sequence). The CDR3 DNA follows: TGTGCCAGCAGCTTGGGGATCGTCGGGGGGCCCGGCGAGCAGTACTTC. This sequence encodes CASSLGIVGGPGEQYF.

The CDR3 loop is CASSVAHPGILRGNNEQFF. The CDR3 region has the DNA TGTGCCAGCAGCGTAGCTCATCCGGGAATTTTGCGGGGGAACAATGAGCAGTTCTTC. The rearrangement uses TRBV9 and TRBJ2-1; 7 positions match TRBD2. The length of the CDR3 is 19 residues. Germline values: CDR1 SGDLS, CDR2 YYNGEE. V dropped 0 bases and J dropped 5; count of bases not matched to a gene: 17.

This chain links TRBV27 with TRBJ1-3; 8 positions agree with TRBD1. Trimming removed 5 bases from V and 4 bases from J; junction bases left unmatched: 10. Germline loops: CDR1 MNHEY, CDR2 SMNVEV (reference sequence). The CDR3 totals 16 residues. CDR3 DNA sequence: TGTGCCAGCAGTGGCACACCAGGGGGCGCCGGAAACACCATATATTTT. Translating it yields CASSGTPGGAGNTIYF.

The DNA of the CDR3 is TGCGCCAGCAGGTCGCACCAAGGGGAAAAACTGTTTTTT. Residues: CASRSHQGEKLFF. This chain joins TRBV10-2 and TRBJ1-4; no definite D call. The CDR3 has 13 residues. V was shortened by 6 bases and J by 8 bases, with 13 bases between the two germline ends. Per germline, CDR1 WSHSY and CDR2 SAAADI.

This rearrangement joins TRBV7-9 to TRBJ2-1, with unresolved D. The CDR3 sequence is 10 residues long. Germline V CDR1 and CDR2: SEHNR, FQNEAQ (reference sequence). V was clipped by 6 bases and J by 5 bases, with 2 bases between them. CDR3 DNA sequence: TGTGCCAGCAGGGACAATGAGCAGTTCTTC. It is translated as CASRDNEQFF.

This clone was seen just once. CDR3 protein: CASSRIGTAQETQYF. Here the CDR3 DNA reads TGTGCCAGCAGCCGGATAGGGACAGCACAAGAGACCCAGTACTTC. The chain uses TRBV7-2 and TRBJ2-5, with TRBD1 matching over 7 bases. Trimming at V came to 5 bases and at J to 2 bases, leaving 8 bases not matched to a gene. This CDR3 comprises 15 residues. Germline V gene lookup returns CDR1 SGHTA and CDR2 FQGNSA.